Below, 26 T cell receptor beta chains from the same sample are listed, as sequenced in a study of lymphopenia after photon versus proton radiotherapy. The table came from immunoSEQ multiplex PCR; TCRdb's copy has only in-frame clones and leaves some out. The profile shows 8,000 or so clones, around 88% of them singletons. The starting material was peripheral blood, obtained from a patient treated with photon-based radiotherapy. The receptors come from a man aged 80 or over with cholangiocarcinoma.

This sequence joins TRBV6-5 and TRBJ2-2; D remains ambiguous. V was trimmed by 4 bases and J by 6 bases, leaving 6 bases between them. The CDR3 consists of 12 residues. Germline CDR1 is MNHEY and CDR2 is SVGAGI. The CDR3 sequence: CASSSKPGELFF. CDR3 DNA sequence: TGTGCCAGCAGTTCTAAACCCGGGGAGCTGTTTTTT.

The chain links TRBV11-2 to TRBJ2-7; TRBD2 agrees at 9 bases. V was pared by 2 bases and J by 0 bases, with 2 bases of the junction left unmatched. The length of the CDR3 is 15 residues. CDR1 and CDR2 (germline): SGHAT, FQNNGV. For the CDR3, the DNA is TGTGCCAGCAGCTTAATACTAGCGGGCTCCTACGAGCAGTACTTC. This gives the protein CASSLILAGSYEQYF. The full variable domain, in which reference TRBV11-2 and TRBJ2-7 provide the parts outside the CDR3, is EAGVAQSPRYKIIEKRQSVAFWCNPISGHATLYWYQQILGQGPKLLIQFQNNGVVDDSQLPKDRFSAERLKGVDSTLKIQPAKLEDSAVYLCASSLILAGSYEQYFGPGTRLTVT.

This rearrangement joins TRBV7-2 to TRBJ2-1; 8 nucleotides align to TRBD2. The CDR3 length is 16 residues. Trimming took 5 bases from V and 9 from J; bases not matched to a gene: 15. Germline V lookup: CDR1 SGHTA, CDR2 FQGNSA. Here the CDR3 DNA reads TGTGCCAGCAGCACTAGCGGCGCGCGGCCTTTAAGTGAGCAGTTCTTC. It is translated as CASSTSGARPLSEQFF.

This chain connects TRBV5-1 to TRBJ1-1, with D unclear. Germline CDR1 is SGHRS and CDR2 is YFSETQ. The CDR3 totals 13 residues. V gave up 0 bases and J gave up 6 bases, with 9 bases separating them. CDR3 residues: CASSLVIGAEAFF. The CDR3 coding sequence is TGCGCCAGCAGCTTGGTTATCGGCGCTGAAGCTTTCTTT.

This clone came up a few times. The gene calls are TRBV6-6 and TRBJ1-2; D perhaps matches TRBD1 (5 bases). The CDR3 length is 11 residues. Trimming removed 5 bases from V and 5 bases from J, with 6 bases in between. Per germline, CDR1 MNHNY and CDR2 SVGAGI (reference sequence). For the CDR3, the DNA is TGTGCCAGCAGTCCAGGGTATGGCTACACCTTC. This sequence encodes CASSPGYGYTF.

The chain carries TRBV11-2 and TRBJ1-2; 7 positions match TRBD1. The V gene's germline CDR1 is SGHAT and CDR2 FQNNGV. This CDR3 contains 15 residues. Unmatched junction bases numbered 7, after V lost 4 bases and J lost 2 bases. Here the CDR3 reads CASSSVTGWNYGYTF. CDR3 in DNA: TGTGCCAGCAGCTCTGTGACAGGGTGGAACTATGGCTACACCTTC.

This clone was seen a handful of times. V usage is TRBV5-1 and J usage is TRBJ1-5, with TRBD1 identical over 9 bases. This CDR3 contains 15 residues. Germline V gene sequence: CDR1 SGHRS, CDR2 YFSETQ. The junction had 10 bases not matched to a gene; V was cut back by 4 bases and J by 8 bases. The CDR3 DNA sequence: TGCGCCAGCAGCCCGGGATTGGGACAGGGAGAGCCCCAGCATTTT. Its translation: CASSPGLGQGEPQHF.

The gene calls are TRBV5-1 and TRBJ2-5; the D gene is possibly TRBD2 (6 bases). Trimming took 0 bases from V and 7 from J, leaving 13 bases between them. CDR1 and CDR2 (germline): SGHRS, YFSETQ. The length of the CDR3 is 14 residues. The CDR3 sequence is CASSLEEGRPTQYF. CDR3 DNA sequence: TGCGCCAGCAGCTTGGAGGAGGGCAGGCCGACCCAGTACTTC. The variable domain in full, with the rest retrieved from reference TRBV5-1 and TRBJ2-5, is KAGVTQTPRYLIKTRGQQVTLSCSPISGHRSVSWYQQTPGQGLQFLFEYFSETQRNKGNFPGRFSGRQFSNSRSEMNVSTLELGDSALYLCASSLEEGRPTQYFGPGTRLLVL.

This chain connects TRBV2 to TRBJ2-2; the D gene is possibly TRBD1 (5 bases). Germline-derived CDR1 and CDR2 are SNHLY and FYNNEI. The CDR3 loop spans 15 amino acids. V lost 0 bases and J lost 3, with 8 bases in between. The CDR3 reads CASSEAGPDTGELFF. The CDR3 DNA sequence: TGTGCCAGCAGTGAAGCGGGGCCCGACACCGGGGAGCTGTTTTTT.

V is TRBV9 and J is TRBJ2-1; the D gene is possibly TRBD1 (6 bases). The CDR3 runs to 16 residues. V dropped 0 bases and J dropped 3 bases, with 13 bases sitting between them. Germline V gene lookup returns CDR1 SGDLS and CDR2 YYNGEE. CDR3 amino acids: CASSVGGTRNYNEQFF. As DNA, the CDR3 is TGTGCCAGCAGCGTAGGGGGGACACGGAACTACAATGAGCAGTTCTTC. Full variable domain (outside the CDR3, taken from reference TRBV9 and TRBJ2-1): DSGVTQTPKHLITATGQRVTLRCSPRSGDLSVYWYQQSLDQGLQFLIQYYNGEERAKGNILERFSAQQFPDLHSELNLSSLELGDSALYFCASSVGGTRNYNEQFFGPGTRLTVL.

This clone has just a few counts. The chain has TRBV10-2 and TRBJ1-5; unclear D gene. The germline CDR1 and CDR2 sequences are WSHSY and SAAADI. The CDR3 contains 14 residues. V lost 1 base, J lost 0 bases, and 4 bases lay in between. This CDR3 is CASSEWVSNQPQHF. CDR3 nucleotide sequence: TGCGCCAGCAGTGAGTGGGTTAGCAATCAGCCCCAGCATTTT.

The chain combines TRBV21-1 with TRBJ1-3. TRBV21-1 represents a pseudogene. There are 16 residues in the CDR3. The CDR3 DNA sequence: TGTGCCAGCAGAATGTCGGTACAACACGCACGAAACACCATATATTTT. It translates to CASRMSVQHARNTIYF.

The V gene is TRBV19, the J gene TRBJ2-7, with D perhaps assigned TRBD1 or TRBD2 (5 bases each). The CDR3 extends over 14 amino acids. From germline, CDR1 is LNHDA and CDR2 SQIVND (reference sequence). V lost 3 bases and J lost 5, with 14 bases in between. The CDR3 DNA reads as TGTGCCAGTAGTATTAGCGCAGGGTATAACGAGCAGTACTTC. Encoded protein: CASSISAGYNEQYF.

V and J are TRBV27 and TRBJ1-2; 7 bases map to TRBD1. V was pared by 10 bases and J by 0 bases, with 11 bases of the junction left unmatched. Per germline, CDR1 MNHEY and CDR2 SMNVEV (reference sequence). The CDR3 has 15 residues. CDR3 sequence: CATHSWDRPNYGYTF. CDR3 nucleotides: TGTGCCACGCATTCCTGGGACAGACCTAACTATGGCTACACCTTC.

This clone was seen more than once but under ten times. The chain joins TRBV2 to TRBJ1-2, with 7 bases matching TRBD1. Germline V CDR1 and CDR2: SNHLY, FYNNEI. There are 15 residues in the CDR3. After removal of 2 bases from V and 5 bases from J, the junction contained 8 bases not matched to a gene. CDR3 amino acids: CASSETQGDWYGYTF. The CDR3 DNA follows: TGTGCCAGCAGTGAAACGCAGGGGGATTGGTATGGCTACACCTTC.

V gene TRBV2 combines with J gene TRBJ2-1, with D perhaps matching TRBD1 (6 bases). V gave up 0 bases and J gave up 0 bases, with 12 bases separating them. This CDR3 region has 17 residues. CDR1 and CDR2 from the germline V gene are SNHLY and FYNNEI. Written as DNA, the CDR3 is TGTGCCAGCAGTGAAGCGCTTCCGGGACACTCCTACAATGAGCAGTTCTTC. Translating it yields CASSEALPGHSYNEQFF.

V and J are TRBV28 and TRBJ2-1, with 7 bases fitting TRBD1. The CDR3 is 12 amino acids. Germline trimming cut 6 bases from V and 8 bases from J; bases unmatched to any gene: 4. Germline CDR1 is MDHEN and CDR2 is SYDVKM. CDR3 coding DNA: TGTGCCAGCAGCTCGCAGGGGGATGAGCAGTTCTTC. Its protein is CASSSQGDEQFF. Drawing the rest from reference TRBV28 and TRBJ2-1, the complete variable domain is DVKVTQSSRYLVKRTGEKVFLECVQDMDHENMFWYRQDPGLGLRLIYFSYDVKMKEKGDIPEGYSVSREKKERFSLILESASTNQTSMYLCASSSQGDEQFFGPGTRLTVL.

The chain joins TRBV2 to TRBJ1-1; 8 nucleotides agree with TRBD1. This CDR3 has 14 amino acids. V dropped 6 bases and J dropped 3; count of bases not matched to a gene: 6. The germline CDR1 and CDR2 sequences are SNHLY and FYNNEI. In nucleotides, the CDR3 is TGTGCCAGCAGGGCAGGACAGGGCCACACTGAAGCTTTCTTT. This translates into CASRAGQGHTEAFF.

The J gene is TRBJ1-1, the V gene TRBV19; the match to TRBD1 covers 7 bases. The J segment lost 7 bases and the V segment lost 6 bases, leaving 8 bases of the junction unmatched. CDR1 and CDR2 (germline): LNHDA, SQIVND (reference sequence). The CDR3 consists of 13 residues. The DNA of the CDR3 is TGTGCCAGTAGAACGGGGACAGAGGATGAAGCTTTCTTT. This encodes CASRTGTEDEAFF.

The CDR3 region is CASTRVDTEAFF. As DNA, the CDR3 is TGTGCCAGCACCAGGGTAGACACTGAAGCTTTCTTT. The chain joins TRBV7-9 to TRBJ1-1; D is possibly TRBD1 (5 bases). The CDR3 is 12 amino acids. Germline V CDR1 and CDR2: SEHNR, FQNEAQ (reference sequence). Trimming cost V 7 bases and J 3 bases, with 9 bases left between them.

The chain uses TRBV28 and TRBJ2-7, with 7 bases identical to TRBD1. Germline CDR1 is MDHEN and CDR2 is SYDVKM. The J segment lost 2 bases and the V segment lost 5 bases, leaving 6 bases of the junction unmatched. This CDR3 comprises 14 residues. CDR3 amino acids: CASSLRQGTYEQYF. CDR3 coding DNA: TGTGCCAGCAGTCTTAGACAGGGAACCTACGAGCAGTACTTC.

V is TRBV29-1 and J is TRBJ1-1; D is unresolved. V was cut by 6 bases and J by 2 bases, with 13 bases left in between. The length of the CDR3 is 13 residues. Per germline, CDR1 SQVTM and CDR2 ANQGSEA. CDR3 coding DNA: TGCAGCGTGAGGATTCAGCCTAACACTGAAGCTTTCTTT. Protein: CSVRIQPNTEAFF.

Sample share makes this clone large. V usage is TRBV2 and J usage is TRBJ2-3; unclear D gene. Between the trimmed V and J ends, which lost 2 bases and 3 bases, there was a span of 6 bases. Germline CDR1 reads SNHLY; CDR2 reads FYNNEI. The CDR3 spans 13 residues. The CDR3 region is CASSESVTDTQYF. For the CDR3, the DNA is TGTGCCAGCAGTGAATCCGTAACAGATACGCAGTATTTT.

In DNA form, the CDR3 reads TGTGCCAGCAGCTTAGGCGGGGGGGCCGGAGATACGCAGTATTTT. Translating gives CASSLGGGAGDTQYF. This chain links TRBV7-9 with TRBJ2-3; 9 nucleotides agree with TRBD2. V dropped 1 base and J dropped 5; count of bases not matched to a gene: 4. The CDR3 extends over 15 amino acids. The germline V gene has CDR1 SEHNR and CDR2 FQNEAQ (reference sequence).

The chain links TRBV2 to TRBJ1-5; weak D call: TRBD1 (6 bases). Germline V gene sequence: CDR1 SNHLY, CDR2 FYNNEI. Trimming took 4 bases from V and 5 from J, leaving 12 bases between them. The CDR3 totals 14 residues. The CDR3 region is CASSVRGADQPQHF. CDR3 coding DNA: TGTGCCAGCAGTGTGCGGGGGGCAGATCAGCCCCAGCATTTT.

Concerning this clone: Other DNA sequences in the same sample also yield this CDR3. The rearrangement uses TRBV5-1 and TRBJ1-6; tentative D call: TRBD1 (5 bases). CDR1 SGHRS and CDR2 YFSETQ come from the germline V gene. Trimming shortened V by 4 bases and J by 5 bases, and 16 bases separated the two germline ends. The CDR3 is 16 amino acids. This CDR3 is CASSLDQGGNNSPLHF. The DNA for the CDR3 is TGCGCCAGCAGCCTGGACCAGGGAGGGAATAATTCACCCCTCCACTTT. The full variable domain, rest sourced from reference TRBV5-1 and TRBJ1-6, is KAGVTQTPRYLIKTRGQQVTLSCSPISGHRSVSWYQQTPGQGLQFLFEYFSETQRNKGNFPGRFSGRQFSNSRSEMNVSTLELGDSALYLCASSLDQGGNNSPLHFGNGTRLTVT.